These T cell receptor beta chains were read from a single sample in a study of identical twins. One entry per CDR3 protein results from TCRdb running MiXCR on the 5' RACE reads. Of more than 650,000 distinct CDR3 sequences listed, roughly 6% are singletons. The material sequenced was naive T cells sorted from blood. The source is a man aged 18 to 35 in good health. Each CDR3 is given with its conserved first and last residue. Each record gives: J gene, clone size, D gene, V gene, CDR3 protein, CDR3 DNA. A D gene is named only where the DNA matches it firmly. For some rows the clone size is stated as once, few or many, or as a class when expanded; others skip it.

>TRBJ2-1|many|-|TRBV20-1
CSVLRPRGDEQFF
TGCAGTGTTCTTCGCCCACGAGGAGATGAGCAGTTCTTC
>TRBJ2-1|many|-|TRBV15
CATSRSSGTGWEQFF
TGTGCCACCAGCAGATCGTCCGGGACGGGCTGGGAGCAGTTCTTC
>TRBJ2-3|many|-|TRBV29-1
CSVASHYTDTQYF
TGCAGCGTTGCCTCACATTACACAGATACGCAGTATTTT
>TRBJ2-2|-|-|TRBV20-1
CSAVRGTGELFF
TGCAGTGCTGTCAGGGGCACCGGGGAGCTGTTTTTT
>TRBJ2-1|-|TRBD1|TRBV27
CASSQQLTGGYNEQFF
TGTGCCAGCAGTCAACAACTGACAGGGGGATACAATGAGCAGTTCTTC
>TRBJ2-3|-|TRBD2|TRBV5-1
CASSLLAGAGDTQYF
TGCGCCAGCAGCTTGTTAGCGGGAGCCGGGGATACGCAGTATTTT
>TRBJ1-2|few|TRBD1|TRBV7-2
CASSRRLGQGNYGYTF
TGTGCCAGCAGCCGGAGATTGGGACAGGGGAACTATGGCTACACCTTC
>TRBJ1-5|-|TRBD1|TRBV20-1
CSATGQGAVYSNQPQHF
TGCAGTGCAACCGGACAGGGGGCTGTTTATAGCAATCAGCCCCAGCATTTT
>TRBJ2-1|many|-|TRBV3-1
CASSLRDHGNEQFF
TGTGCCAGCAGCCTCCGGGACCACGGCAATGAGCAGTTCTTC
>TRBJ1-5|-|-|TRBV6-2/TRBV6-3
CASKYETDTSNQPQHF
TGTGCCAGCAAATACGAGACAGATACAAGCAATCAGCCCCAGCATTTT